This TCR beta chain was sequenced in a study of cytomegalovirus exposure and HLA in healthy donors. Sequencing was performed with immunoSEQ multiplex PCR; in TCRdb, only in-frame clones are kept and a portion is missing. This table holds more than 110,000 clones, around 88% found once. The CDR3 is 16 residues long. Germline CDR1 SEHNR, CDR2 FQNEAQ (reference sequence). Trimming cost V 2 bases and J 4 bases; bases outside gene matches: 9. The clonotype originates from a woman between 18 and 30 years old in good health and CMV-seropositive. The sequenced material came from PBMCs. This rearrangement joins TRBV7-9 to TRBJ1-2; TRBD1 aligns across 8 bases. As DNA, the CDR3 is TGTGCCAGCAGCTTAAGGTCCAGGGGGCTTGGCTATGGCTACACCTTC. Protein product: CASSLRSRGLGYGYTF.